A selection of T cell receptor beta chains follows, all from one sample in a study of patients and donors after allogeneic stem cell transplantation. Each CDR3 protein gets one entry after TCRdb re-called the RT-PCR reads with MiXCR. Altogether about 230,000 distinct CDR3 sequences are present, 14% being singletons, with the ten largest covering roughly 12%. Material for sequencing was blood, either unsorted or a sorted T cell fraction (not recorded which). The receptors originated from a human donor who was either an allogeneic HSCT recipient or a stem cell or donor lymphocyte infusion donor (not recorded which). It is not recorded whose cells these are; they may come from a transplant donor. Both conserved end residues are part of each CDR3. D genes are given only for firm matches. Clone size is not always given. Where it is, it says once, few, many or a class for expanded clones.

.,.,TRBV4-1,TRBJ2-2,CASSHPGTTNTGELFF,TGCGCCAGCAGCCATCCCGGGACAACGAACACCGGGGAGCTGTTTTTT
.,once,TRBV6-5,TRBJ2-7,CASSYKSQGTEQYF,TGTGCCAGCAGTTACAAATCGCAGGGGACCGAGCAGTACTTC
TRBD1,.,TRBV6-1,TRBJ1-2,CASSEAWGQGNYGYTF,TGTGCCAGCAGTGAAGCCTGGGGACAGGGTAACTATGGCTACACCTTC
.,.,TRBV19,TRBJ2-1,CASSIDANPNEQFF,TGTGCCAGTAGTATAGATGCGAATCCCAATGAGCAGTTCTTC
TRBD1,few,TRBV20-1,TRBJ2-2,CSAHQTGGRTGELFF,TGCAGTGCGCACCAGACAGGGGGCCGGACCGGGGAGCTGTTTTTT
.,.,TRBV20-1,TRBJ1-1,CSATGRPEAFF,TGCAGTGCCACCGGGAGGCCCGAAGCTTTCTTT
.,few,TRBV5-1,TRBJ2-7,CASSSELASYEQYF,TGCGCCAGCAGCTCCGAACTAGCTTCCTACGAGCAGTACTTC
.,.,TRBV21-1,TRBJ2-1,CASSKAETLSSYNEQFF,TGTGCCAGCAGCAAAGCCGAAACTCTCAGCTCCTACAATGAGCAGTTCTTC
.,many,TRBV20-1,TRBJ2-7,CSARDPGLSYEQYF,TGCAGTGCTAGGGACCCGGGACTCTCCTACGAGCAGTACTTC
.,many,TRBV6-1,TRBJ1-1,CASSAHRAEAFF,TGTGCCAGCAGTGCGCACAGGGCTGAAGCTTTCTTT
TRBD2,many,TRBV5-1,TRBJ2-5,CASSQIAGGAQETQYF,TGCGCCAGCAGCCAGATAGCGGGAGGGGCACAAGAGACCCAGTACTTC
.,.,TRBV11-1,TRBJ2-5,CASSFRVFQAGETQYF,TGTGCCAGCAGCTTTAGGGTCTTTCAGGCGGGAGAGACCCAGTACTTC
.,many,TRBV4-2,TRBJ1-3,CASSPVASDFKEISGNTIYF,TGTGCCAGCAGCCCGGTTGCATCAGACTTCAAGGAAATCTCTGGAAACACCATATATTTT
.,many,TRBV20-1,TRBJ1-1,CSAFRTGRGGLNTEAFF,TGCAGTGCTTTTCGAACAGGGCGCGGCGGACTGAACACTGAAGCTTTCTTT
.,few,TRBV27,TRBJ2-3,CASTLGGRTDTQYF,TGTGCCAGCACCTTGGGGGGACGCACAGATACGCAGTATTTT